One and the same sample provided the 25 T cell receptor beta chains below, sequenced in a study of OX40 agonist ivuxolimab in advanced cancers. Profiling relied on immunoSEQ multiplex PCR, and the TCRdb table lists in-frame clones only, not all of them. The table includes roughly 69,000 clones, approximately 84% detected once. The sequences come from CD4+ or CD8+ T cells sorted from blood, collected in a trial of the OX40 agonist ivuxolimab. Every receptor here comes from an adult with an advanced solid tumor such as melanoma, head and neck, liver or kidney cancer.

V gene TRBV6-5 combines with J gene TRBJ1-2; D gene ambiguous. Germline V gives CDR1 MNHEY, CDR2 SVGAGI. The CDR3 is made up of 14 amino acids. V shed 5 bases and J shed 2 bases, with 12 bases lying between them. CDR3 nucleotide sequence: TGTGCCAGCAGTCGCGCCCCCGGGAACTATGGCTACACCTTC. Residues: CASSRAPGNYGYTF.

The chain carries TRBV5-1 and TRBJ1-1, with 9 bases lining up with TRBD1. The germline CDR1 and CDR2 sequences are SGHRS and YFSETQ. The CDR3 has 15 residues. The ends lost 1 base at V and 6 bases at J; junction bases unmatched: 7. The CDR3 reads CASSLLGTGTAEAFF. The CDR3 DNA reads as TGCGCCAGCAGCTTGCTTGGGACAGGGACCGCTGAAGCTTTCTTT.

The rearrangement uses TRBV11-2 and TRBJ1-5; D remains ambiguous. V was clipped by 2 bases and J by 5 bases, with 7 bases between them. CDR1 and CDR2 from the germline V gene are SGHAT and FQNNGV. There are 13 residues in the CDR3. The CDR3 bases are TGTGCCAGCAGCTTACGGGTCTATCAGCCCCAGCATTTT. Translating it yields CASSLRVYQPQHF.

The chain combines TRBV27 with TRBJ2-5; D not certain. Gene TRBJ2-7 matches the end of the DNA better, so the J call may be wrong. The CDR3 totals 11 residues. Germline CDR1 and CDR2: MNHEY and SMNVEV (reference sequence). This chain's CDR3 is CASIPTYEQYF. CDR3 sequence (DNA): TGTGCCAGCATCCCCACCTACGAGCAGTACTTC.

This clone was found a few times. The gene calls are TRBV28 and TRBJ1-3; 11 nucleotides line up with TRBD1. The CDR3 is 16 amino acids. Germline trimming cut 6 bases from V and 4 bases from J; bases unmatched to any gene: 8. Germline CDR1 is MDHEN and CDR2 is SYDVKM. For the CDR3, the DNA is TGTGCCAGCAGCGCTGCCGGACAGGGGGCCGGAAACACCATATATTTT. Translated, it gives CASSAAGQGAGNTIYF.

This clone was seen just once. J is TRBJ1-1 and V is TRBV13, with a possible D match to TRBD1 (5 bases). The germline V gene has CDR1 PRHDT and CDR2 FYEKMQ (reference sequence). The V end lost 0 bases, the J end lost 6 bases, and 8 bases lay between the germline ends. This CDR3 contains 13 residues. CDR3 in DNA: TGTGCCAGCAGCTTAGGGCAGGGCTCTGAAGCTTTCTTT. Translated, it gives CASSLGQGSEAFF.

This chain connects TRBV14 to TRBJ2-5; tentative D call: TRBD2 (5 bases). Trimming left V 5 bases short and J 11 bases short, with 15 bases between. The CDR3 length is 12 residues. Per germline, CDR1 SGHDN and CDR2 FVKESK. The CDR3 sequence is CASSATIWEQYF. The CDR3 bases are TGTGCCAGCAGCGCAACCATTTGGGAGCAGTACTTC.

A single count supports this clone. Relative to the germline gene, one junction end is altered; a read error may explain this. The chain has TRBV7-2 and TRBJ2-4, with TRBD2 matching over 13 bases. The CDR3 spans 17 residues. CDR1 and CDR2 (germline): SGHTA, FQGNSA. CDR3 amino acids: CASSQDGTSGDKNIQYF. CDR3 sequence (DNA): TGCGCCAGCAGCCAAGACGGGACTAGCGGGGACAAAAACATTCAGTACTTC. Based on the CDR3 plus reference TRBV7-2 and TRBJ2-4, the full variable domain is GAGVSQSPSNKVTEKGKDVELRCDPISGHTALYWYRQSLGQGLEFLIYFQGNSAPDKSGLPSDRFSAERTGGSVSTLTIQRTQQEDSAVYLCASSQDGTSGDKNIQYFGAGTRLSVL.

This clone showed up just once. This sequence joins TRBV28 and TRBJ2-2; 9 bases match TRBD1. The CDR3 is 15 residues long. The trim removed 6 bases at V and 3 bases at J, leaving 5 bases unmatched. Germline loops: CDR1 MDHEN, CDR2 SYDVKM. In DNA, the CDR3 is TGTGCCAGCAGCCAGACAGGGGGGTACACCGGGGAGCTGTTTTTT. Its translation: CASSQTGGYTGELFF.

The rearrangement uses TRBV4-2 and TRBJ2-1, with 7 bases matching TRBD2. V trimming: 4 bases; J trimming: 1 base; junction bases outside the gene matches: 13. The CDR3 extends over 18 amino acids. The germline gives CDR1 LGHNA, CDR2 YNFKEQ. CDR3 bases: TGTGCCAGCAGCCGAACGGGGAGGGGATCCCGTTCCTACAATGAGCAGTTCTTC. Translation gives CASSRTGRGSRSYNEQFF.

This clone was observed once. This rearrangement joins TRBV28 to TRBJ2-5; the D is unclear. The tail of the sequence fits TRBJ2-7 better, so the J call may be wrong. The V gene's germline CDR1 is MDHEN and CDR2 SYDVKM. This CDR3 region has 14 residues. This CDR3 reads CASRRGSGFNEQYF. DNA of the CDR3: TGTGCCAGCAGACGAGGCAGTGGGTTCAACGAGCAGTACTTC.

The chain employs TRBV27 and TRBJ1-2, with TRBD1 matching over 8 bases. The CDR3 contains 15 residues. Germline-derived CDR1 and CDR2 are MNHEY and SMNVEV (reference sequence). The ends lost 1 base at V and 4 bases at J; junction bases unmatched: 5. CDR3 bases: TGTGCCAGCAGTTTATTAGCAGGGGGCGCCTATGGCTACACCTTC. It encodes CASSLLAGGAYGYTF.

V usage is TRBV11-2 and J usage is TRBJ2-1; TRBD2 matches at 9 bases. The CDR3 length is 16 residues. Losses at the gene ends were 3 bases for V and 5 bases for J; bases not matched to a gene: 8. Germline CDR1 reads SGHAT; CDR2 reads FQNNGV. The CDR3 loop is CASSFYLAGTNNEQFF. In DNA, the CDR3 is TGTGCCAGCAGCTTTTATCTAGCGGGGACGAACAATGAGCAGTTCTTC.

This clone is a singleton in its sample. The rearrangement uses TRBV21-1 and TRBJ1-6. TRBV21-1 is classified as a pseudogene. The CDR3 length is 14 residues. The CDR3 region is CASSGAGGNSPLHF. For the CDR3, the DNA is TGTGCCAGCAGCGGAGCCGGCGGTAATTCACCCCTCCACTTT.

The V gene is TRBV27, the J gene TRBJ2-1; TRBD2 is a possible D gene (6 bases). Per the germline V gene, CDR1 is MNHEY and CDR2 is SMNVEV (reference sequence). Trimming pared 5 bases from V and 3 bases from J, leaving 11 bases between. This CDR3 is built from 14 residues. DNA of the CDR3: TGTGCCAGCAGTATGAGCGGGCTCTACAATGAGCAGTTCTTC. It translates to CASSMSGLYNEQFF.

The V and J genes are TRBV10-3 and TRBJ2-5; 9 nucleotides match TRBD2. The length of the CDR3 is 15 residues. Germline loops: CDR1 ENHRY, CDR2 SYGVKD. Germline trimming cut 0 bases from V and 2 bases from J; bases unmatched to any gene: 1. The CDR3: CAISESLAGQETQYF. CDR3 DNA: TGTGCCATCAGTGAGTCGCTAGCGGGGCAAGAGACCCAGTACTTC.

This CDR3 reads CASSSIPSGGAGEQYF. The CDR3 DNA sequence: TGTGCCAGCAGCTCGATCCCCAGCGGGGGGGCCGGCGAGCAGTACTTC. This chain joins TRBV7-2 and TRBJ2-7; 10 nucleotides line up with TRBD2. Germline V gives CDR1 SGHTA, CDR2 FQGNSA. The CDR3 is 16 residues long. V lost 4 bases and J lost 6; bases outside the gene matches: 12.

V and J are TRBV4-2 and TRBJ2-3; 10 bases align to TRBD2. V lost 1 base and J lost 5; bases outside the gene matches: 6. The germline CDR1 and CDR2 sequences are LGHNA and YNFKEQ. CDR3 length equals 16 residues. The CDR3 nucleotides are TGTGCCAGCAGCCAAGGGAGCGGGGGGGCCATAGATACGCAGTATTTT. Translating gives CASSQGSGGAIDTQYF.

Only one count was recorded for this clone. The chain combines TRBV6-5 with TRBJ1-5, with a weak D call TRBD1 (5 bases). Trimming shortened V by 9 bases and J by 7 bases, and 7 bases separated the two germline ends. CDR1 and CDR2 from the germline V gene are MNHEY and SVGAGI. The CDR3 has 10 residues. The CDR3 nucleotides read TGTGCCAGTGGGGCCCAGCCCCAGCATTTT. This translates into CASGAQPQHF.

In this sample, this clone turned up once. The chain carries TRBV7-2 and TRBJ1-2, with D maybe TRBD1 (5 bases). This CDR3 spans 13 amino acids. Germline V CDR1 and CDR2: SGHTA, FQGNSA. Trimming removed 3 bases at V and 8 bases at J, with 13 bases between. Here the CDR3 DNA reads TGTGCCAGCAGCTTTGGGGACGTTGGGGGCTACACCTTC. Its translation: CASSFGDVGGYTF.

The chain employs TRBV11-2 and TRBJ2-7; tentatively, D is TRBD1 (5 bases). Germline V gene data show CDR1 as SGHAT and CDR2 as FQNNGV. V was pared by 4 bases and J by 1 base, with 14 bases between. The CDR3 length is 15 residues. CDR3 nucleotides: TGTGCCAGCAGCTCGTCATGGACACGGTCCTACGAGCAGTACTTC. Residues: CASSSSWTRSYEQYF.

This sequence joins TRBV28 and TRBJ1-1; D unresolved. The length of the CDR3 is 13 residues. V was pared by 3 bases and J by 6 bases, with 11 bases between. The germline V gene has CDR1 MDHEN and CDR2 SYDVKM. CDR3 in amino acids: CASSFRLAAEAFF. CDR3 nucleotides: TGTGCCAGCAGTTTTCGCTTGGCCGCTGAAGCTTTCTTT.

This chain uses TRBV2 with TRBJ1-4, with 7 nucleotides matching TRBD1. The CDR3 extends over 15 amino acids. The junction had 6 bases not matched to a gene; V was cut back by 5 bases and J by 3 bases. CDR1 is SNHLY and CDR2 is FYNNEI in the germline V gene. The CDR3 nucleotides are TGTGCCAGCAGTATTAGGGGGCAATCTAATGAAAAACTGTTTTTT. It codes for CASSIRGQSNEKLFF.

The CDR3: CATSFTPGREQYF. The DNA for the CDR3 is TGTGCCACCAGCTTTACTCCGGGACGGGAGCAGTACTTC. The chain joins TRBV15 to TRBJ2-7, with D tentatively TRBD1 or TRBD2 (5 bases each). Germline CDR1 is LNHNV and CDR2 is YYDKDF (reference sequence). V lost 5 bases to trimming and J lost 7 bases, with 15 bases between them. The CDR3 is made up of 13 amino acids.

This clone occurred once. This chain links TRBV14 with TRBJ1-1; weak D call: TRBD1 (6 bases). This CDR3 has 18 residues. CDR1 SGHDN and CDR2 FVKESK come from the germline V gene. Trimming removed 2 bases at V and 0 bases at J, with 19 bases between. The CDR3 spells CASSQYPQGRAMNTEAFF. CDR3 sequence (DNA): TGTGCCAGCAGCCAATACCCACAGGGTAGGGCTATGAACACTGAAGCTTTCTTT.